This record concerns one TCR beta chain sequence. TCRdb passed the RT-PCR reads through MiXCR, listing each CDR3 protein once. Counted here are over 150,000 distinct CDR3 sequences, 25% to 35% occurring once; the ten biggest clones make up roughly 3.2%. This sample is part of a study of patients and donors after allogeneic stem cell transplantation. The V end was cut by 0 bases, the J end by 7 bases, with 10 bases between. Germline V gives CDR1 SEHNR, CDR2 FQNEAQ (reference sequence). The CDR3 has 13 amino acids. The rearrangement joins TRBV7-9 to TRBJ2-7; D perhaps matches TRBD2 (6 bases). The material sequenced was blood, either unsorted or a sorted T cell fraction (not recorded which). This clonotype originated in a human donor who was either an allogeneic HSCT recipient or a stem cell or donor lymphocyte infusion donor (not recorded which). It is not recorded whose cells these are; they may come from a transplant donor. The CDR3 sequence is CASSLAQAGEQYF. CDR3 DNA sequence: TGTGCCAGCAGCTTAGCGCAAGCGGGTGAGCAGTACTTC.